The next 2 T cell receptor beta chains were all read from a single sample in a study of blood T cell repertoires in COVID-19. Data came from immunoSEQ multiplex PCR; TCRdb stores just in-frame clones and leaves some out. The sample contains 90,000 to 100,000 clones, approximately 91% of which appear only once. The sample taken for sequencing was peripheral blood. All receptors come from a man aged 55 to 70 with COVID-19, enrolled during active disease.

This clone was found a few times. The rearrangement uses TRBV5-1 and TRBJ1-2; TRBD1 matches 7 bases. The junction had 8 bases not matched to a gene; V was cut back by 3 bases and J by 3 bases. CDR1 and CDR2 (germline): SGHRS, YFSETQ. The CDR3 runs to 15 residues. The CDR3, as DNA: TGCGCCAGCAGCTCGGGGACAGTGGGGGACTATGGCTACACCTTC. It translates to CASSSGTVGDYGYTF.

J is TRBJ1-2 and V is TRBV18; D might be TRBD1 (6 bases). Trimming stripped 6 bases from V and 10 bases from J, with 21 bases between. The CDR3 is 14 residues long. The germline CDR1 and CDR2 sequences are KGHSH and LQKENI. The chain's CDR3 is CASSQKQGKNFYTF. The CDR3 region has the DNA TGTGCCAGCTCGCAGAAACAGGGTAAAAACTTCTACACCTTC.